One and the same sample provided the 3 T cell receptor beta chains below, sequenced in a study of blood T cell repertoires in COVID-19. Clones were read by immunoSEQ multiplex PCR, and TCRdb kept only the in-frame ones, dropping some. The data show about 110,000 clones, 60% to 85% seen once. Input material: peripheral blood. The receptors here all came from a man older than 75 with COVID-19, enrolled during active disease.

The gene calls are TRBV27 and TRBJ2-3, with 8 bases matching TRBD2. J lost 2 bases, V lost 1 base, and 5 bases had no gene match. This CDR3 region has 16 residues. Per the germline V gene, CDR1 is MNHEY and CDR2 is SMNVEV (reference sequence). CDR3 protein: CASSLYGRAYTDTQYF. The CDR3 nucleotides read TGTGCCAGCAGTTTATACGGGAGGGCCTACACAGATACGCAGTATTTT.

The chain carries TRBV4-3 and TRBJ1-1; D is uncertain. The CDR3 runs to 14 residues. Germline lookup yields CDR1 LGHNA and CDR2 YSLEER. Trimming left V 0 bases short and J 0 bases short, with 5 bases between. The CDR3 region is CASSQDPVNTEAFF. As DNA, the CDR3 is TGCGCCAGCAGCCAAGATCCGGTGAACACTGAAGCTTTCTTT.

As DNA, the CDR3 is TGCAGTGCTAGTCTCTATTCAGGGGTTGGCAATCAGCCCCAGCATTTT. It encodes CSASLYSGVGNQPQHF. The rearrangement links TRBV20-1 to TRBJ1-5, with TRBD1 as a possible D gene (6 bases). The V gene's germline CDR1 is DFQATT and CDR2 SNEGSKA (reference sequence). The V and J ends lost 3 bases and 2 bases respectively, with 17 bases between them. The CDR3 spans 16 residues.